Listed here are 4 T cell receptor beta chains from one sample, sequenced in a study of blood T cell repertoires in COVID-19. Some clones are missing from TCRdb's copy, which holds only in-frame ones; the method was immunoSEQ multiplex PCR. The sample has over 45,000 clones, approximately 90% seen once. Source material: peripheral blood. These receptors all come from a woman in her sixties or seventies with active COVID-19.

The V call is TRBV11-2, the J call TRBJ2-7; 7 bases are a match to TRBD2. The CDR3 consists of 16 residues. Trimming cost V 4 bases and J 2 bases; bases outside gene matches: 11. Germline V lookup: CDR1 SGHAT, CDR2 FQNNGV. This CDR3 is CASSSTRGRGPYEQYF. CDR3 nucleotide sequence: TGTGCCAGCAGCTCAACCCGAGGGAGGGGACCCTACGAGCAGTACTTC.

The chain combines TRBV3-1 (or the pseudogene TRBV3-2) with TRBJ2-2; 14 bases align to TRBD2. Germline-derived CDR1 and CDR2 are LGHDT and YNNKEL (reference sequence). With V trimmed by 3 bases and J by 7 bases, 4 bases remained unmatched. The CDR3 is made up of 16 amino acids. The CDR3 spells CASSQGTSGGVGELFF. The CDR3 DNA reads TGTGCCAGCAGCCAGGGGACTAGCGGGGGCGTCGGGGAGCTGTTTTTT.

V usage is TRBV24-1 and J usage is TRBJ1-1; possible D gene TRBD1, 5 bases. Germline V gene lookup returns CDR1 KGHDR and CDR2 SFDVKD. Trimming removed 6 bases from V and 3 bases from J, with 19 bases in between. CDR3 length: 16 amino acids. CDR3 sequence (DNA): TGTGCCACCAGTAAATTTGCCGGGGGGAAGGACACTGAAGCTTTCTTT. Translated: CATSKFAGGKDTEAFF.

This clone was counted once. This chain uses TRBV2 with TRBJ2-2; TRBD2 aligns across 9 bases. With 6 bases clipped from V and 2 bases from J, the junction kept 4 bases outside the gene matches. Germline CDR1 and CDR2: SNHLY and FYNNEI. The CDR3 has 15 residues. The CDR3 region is CASRGLARNTGELFF. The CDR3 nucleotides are TGTGCCAGCAGGGGACTAGCAAGAAACACCGGGGAGCTGTTTTTT.